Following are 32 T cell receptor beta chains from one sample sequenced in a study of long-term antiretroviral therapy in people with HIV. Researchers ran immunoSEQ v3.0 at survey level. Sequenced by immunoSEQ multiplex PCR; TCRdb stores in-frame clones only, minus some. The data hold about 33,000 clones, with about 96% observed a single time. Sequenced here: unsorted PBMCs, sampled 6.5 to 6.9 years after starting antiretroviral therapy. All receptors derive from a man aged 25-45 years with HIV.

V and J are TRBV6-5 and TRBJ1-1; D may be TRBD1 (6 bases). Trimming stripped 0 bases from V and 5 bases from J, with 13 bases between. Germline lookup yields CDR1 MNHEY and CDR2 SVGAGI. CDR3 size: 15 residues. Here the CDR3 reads CASSYSGGRATEAFF. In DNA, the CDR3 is TGTGCCAGCAGTTACTCGGGGGGGCGGGCGACTGAAGCTTTCTTT.

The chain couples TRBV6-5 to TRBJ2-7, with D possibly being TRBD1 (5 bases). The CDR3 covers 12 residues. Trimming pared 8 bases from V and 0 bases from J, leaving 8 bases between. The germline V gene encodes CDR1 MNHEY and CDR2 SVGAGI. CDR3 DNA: TGTGCCAGCCGACAGAACTCCTACGAGCAGTACTTC. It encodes CASRQNSYEQYF.

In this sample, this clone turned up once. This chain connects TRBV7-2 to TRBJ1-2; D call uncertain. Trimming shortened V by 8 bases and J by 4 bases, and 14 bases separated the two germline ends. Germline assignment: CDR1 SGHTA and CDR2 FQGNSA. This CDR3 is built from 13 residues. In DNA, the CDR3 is TGTGCCAGCGAAAGAGGCGCGCCCTATGGCTACACCTTC. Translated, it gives CASERGAPYGYTF.

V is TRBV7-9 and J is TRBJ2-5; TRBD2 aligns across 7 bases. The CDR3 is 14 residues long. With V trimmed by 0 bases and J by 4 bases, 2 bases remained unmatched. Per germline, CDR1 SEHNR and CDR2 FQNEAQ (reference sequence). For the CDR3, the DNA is TGTGCCAGCAGCTTAGCCAGGGAGGGAGAGACCCAGTACTTC. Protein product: CASSLAREGETQYF.

The CDR3 reads CASSPWGRQALYGYTF. CDR3 bases: TGTGCCAGCAGCCCTTGGGGGAGGCAGGCCCTCTATGGCTACACCTTC. V is TRBV5-4 and J is TRBJ1-2, with D possibly being TRBD1 (5 bases). V was shortened by 4 bases and J by 4 bases, with 20 bases between the two germline ends. The CDR3 consists of 16 residues. CDR1 SGHNT and CDR2 YYREEE come from the germline V gene (reference sequence).

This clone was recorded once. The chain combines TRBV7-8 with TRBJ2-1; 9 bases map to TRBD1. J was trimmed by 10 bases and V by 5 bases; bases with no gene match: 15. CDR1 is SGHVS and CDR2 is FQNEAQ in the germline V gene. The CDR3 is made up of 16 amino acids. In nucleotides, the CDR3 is TGTGCCAGCAGCCGTCTCACCGGGACAGGGCTTTGGGAGCAGTTCTTC. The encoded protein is CASSRLTGTGLWEQFF. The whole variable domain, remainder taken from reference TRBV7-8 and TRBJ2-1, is GAGVSQSPRYKVAKRGQDVALRCDPISGHVSLFWYQQALGQGPEFLTYFQNEAQLDKSGLPSDRFFAERPEGSVSTLKIQRTQQEDSAVYLCASSRLTGTGLWEQFFGPGTRLTVL.

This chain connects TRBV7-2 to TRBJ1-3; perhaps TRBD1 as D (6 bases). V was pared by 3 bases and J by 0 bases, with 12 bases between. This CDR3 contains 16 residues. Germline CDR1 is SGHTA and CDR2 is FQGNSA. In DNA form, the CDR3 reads TGTGCCAGCAGCTTGATGGGGGCGAGCTCTGGAAACACCATATATTTT. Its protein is CASSLMGASSGNTIYF. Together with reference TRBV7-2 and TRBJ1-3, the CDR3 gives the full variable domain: GAGVSQSPSNKVTEKGKDVELRCDPISGHTALYWYRQSLGQGLEFLIYFQGNSAPDKSGLPSDRFSAERTGGSVSTLTIQRTQQEDSAVYLCASSLMGASSGNTIYFGEGSWLTVV.

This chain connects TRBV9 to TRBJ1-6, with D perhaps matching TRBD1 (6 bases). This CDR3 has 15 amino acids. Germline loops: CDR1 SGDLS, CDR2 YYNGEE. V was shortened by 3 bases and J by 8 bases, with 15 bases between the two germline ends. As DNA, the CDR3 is TGTGCCAGCAGCGCCGGAACAGGGAGGGATTCACCCCTCCACTTT. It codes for CASSAGTGRDSPLHF. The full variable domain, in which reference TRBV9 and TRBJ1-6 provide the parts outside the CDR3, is DSGVTQTPKHLITATGQRVTLRCSPRSGDLSVYWYQQSLDQGLQFLIQYYNGEERAKGNILERFSAQQFPDLHSELNLSSLELGDSALYFCASSAGTGRDSPLHFGNGTRLTVT.

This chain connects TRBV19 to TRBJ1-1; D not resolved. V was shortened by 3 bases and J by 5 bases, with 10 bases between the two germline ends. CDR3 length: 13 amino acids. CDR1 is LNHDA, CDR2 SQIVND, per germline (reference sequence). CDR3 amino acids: CASSMSRGTEAFF. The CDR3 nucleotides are TGTGCCAGTAGTATGTCGCGTGGGACTGAAGCTTTCTTT.

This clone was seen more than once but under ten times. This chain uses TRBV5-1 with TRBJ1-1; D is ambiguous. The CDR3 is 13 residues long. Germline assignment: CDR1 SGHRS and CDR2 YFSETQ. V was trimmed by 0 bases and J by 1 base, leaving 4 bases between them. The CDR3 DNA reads TGCGCCAGCAGCTTGGACCCGAACACTGAAGCTTTCTTT. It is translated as CASSLDPNTEAFF.

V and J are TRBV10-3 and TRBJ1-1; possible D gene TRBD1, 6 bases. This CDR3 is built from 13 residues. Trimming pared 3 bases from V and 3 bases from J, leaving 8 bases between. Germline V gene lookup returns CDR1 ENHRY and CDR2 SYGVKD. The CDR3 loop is CAISDEGDTEAFF. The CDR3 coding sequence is TGTGCCATCAGTGATGAGGGGGACACTGAAGCTTTCTTT.

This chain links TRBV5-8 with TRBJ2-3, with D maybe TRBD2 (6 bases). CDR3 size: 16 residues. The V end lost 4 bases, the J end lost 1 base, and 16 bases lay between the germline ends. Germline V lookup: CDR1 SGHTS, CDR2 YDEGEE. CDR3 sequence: CASSPQGDFRTDTQYF. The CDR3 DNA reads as TGTGCCAGCAGCCCGCAAGGGGACTTCCGCACAGATACGCAGTATTTT.

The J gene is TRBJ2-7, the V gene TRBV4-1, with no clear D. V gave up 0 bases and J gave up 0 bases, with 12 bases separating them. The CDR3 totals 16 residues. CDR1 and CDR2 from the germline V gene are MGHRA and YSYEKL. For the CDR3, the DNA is TGCGCCAGCAGCCAAGAAAGGAACATACCCTCCTACGAGCAGTACTTC. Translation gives CASSQERNIPSYEQYF.

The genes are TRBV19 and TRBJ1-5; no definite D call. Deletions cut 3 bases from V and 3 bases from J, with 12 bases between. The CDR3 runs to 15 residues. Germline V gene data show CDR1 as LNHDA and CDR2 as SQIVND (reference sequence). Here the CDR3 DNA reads TGTGCCAGTAGTATGGTTCCAGCGCCCAATCAGCCCCAGCATTTT. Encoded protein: CASSMVPAPNQPQHF. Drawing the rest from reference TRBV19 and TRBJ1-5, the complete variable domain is DGGITQSPKYLFRKEGQNVTLSCEQNLNHDAMYWYRQDPGQGLRLIYYSQIVNDFQKGDIAEGYSVSREKKESFPLTVTSAQKNPTAFYLCASSMVPAPNQPQHFGDGTRLSIL.

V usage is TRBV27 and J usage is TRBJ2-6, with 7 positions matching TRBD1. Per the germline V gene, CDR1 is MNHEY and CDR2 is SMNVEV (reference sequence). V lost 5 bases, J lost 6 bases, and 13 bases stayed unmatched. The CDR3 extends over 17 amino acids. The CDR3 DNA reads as TGTGCCAGCAGTCCCCATATGACAGGGTCGGAGGCCAACGTCCTGACTTTC. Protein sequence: CASSPHMTGSEANVLTF.

The CDR3 here is CASSYEFGTGRNEQFF. DNA of the CDR3: TGTGCCAGCAGTTACGAGTTTGGGACAGGTAGGAATGAGCAGTTCTTC. The chain couples TRBV6-6 to TRBJ2-1; 8 bases fit TRBD1. This CDR3 is built from 16 residues. V dropped 2 bases and J dropped 7; count of bases not matched to a gene: 10. Germline lookup yields CDR1 MNHNY and CDR2 SVGAGI (reference sequence).

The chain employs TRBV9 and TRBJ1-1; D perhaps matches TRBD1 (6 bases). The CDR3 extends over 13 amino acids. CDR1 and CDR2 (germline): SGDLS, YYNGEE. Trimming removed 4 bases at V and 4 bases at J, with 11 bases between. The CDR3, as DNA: TGTGCCAGCAGCATACAGGGAGGCACTGAAGCTTTCTTT. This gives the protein CASSIQGGTEAFF.

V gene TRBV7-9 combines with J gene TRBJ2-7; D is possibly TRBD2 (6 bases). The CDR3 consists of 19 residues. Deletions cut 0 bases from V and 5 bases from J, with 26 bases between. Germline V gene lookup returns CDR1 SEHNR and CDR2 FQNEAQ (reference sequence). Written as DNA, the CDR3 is TGTGCCAGCAGCTTAGCGCAGGTCGTAAGGTCGGGAGATATGAACGAGCAGTACTTC. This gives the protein CASSLAQVVRSGDMNEQYF.

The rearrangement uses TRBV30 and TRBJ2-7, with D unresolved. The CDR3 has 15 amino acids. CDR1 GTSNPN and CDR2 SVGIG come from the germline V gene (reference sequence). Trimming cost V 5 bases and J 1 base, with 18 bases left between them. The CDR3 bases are TGTGCCTGGTCCCACTATCGAGTTAGATCCTACGAGCAGTACTTC. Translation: CAWSHYRVRSYEQYF.

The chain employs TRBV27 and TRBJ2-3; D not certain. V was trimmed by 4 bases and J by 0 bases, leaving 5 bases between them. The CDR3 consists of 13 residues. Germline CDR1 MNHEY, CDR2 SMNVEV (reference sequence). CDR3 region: CASSWASTDTQYF. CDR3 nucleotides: TGTGCCAGCAGTTGGGCTAGCACAGATACGCAGTATTTT.

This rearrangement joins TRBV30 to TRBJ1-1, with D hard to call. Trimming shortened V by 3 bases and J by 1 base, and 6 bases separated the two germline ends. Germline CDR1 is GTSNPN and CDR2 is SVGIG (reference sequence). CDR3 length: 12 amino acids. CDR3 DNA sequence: TGTGCCTGGAGCATAGAGAACACTGAAGCTTTCTTT. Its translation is CAWSIENTEAFF.

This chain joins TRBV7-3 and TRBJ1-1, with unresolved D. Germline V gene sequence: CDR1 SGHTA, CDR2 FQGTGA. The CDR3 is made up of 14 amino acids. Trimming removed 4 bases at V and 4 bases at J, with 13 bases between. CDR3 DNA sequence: TGTGCCAGCAGCTCCAACCCAGATTTCACTGAAGCTTTCTTT. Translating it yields CASSSNPDFTEAFF. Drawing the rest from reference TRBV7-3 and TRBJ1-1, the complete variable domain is GAGVSQTPSNKVTEKGKYVELRCDPISGHTALYWYRQSLGQGPEFLIYFQGTGAADDSGLPNDRFFAVRPEGSVSTLKIQRTERGDSAVYLCASSSNPDFTEAFFGQGTRLTVV.

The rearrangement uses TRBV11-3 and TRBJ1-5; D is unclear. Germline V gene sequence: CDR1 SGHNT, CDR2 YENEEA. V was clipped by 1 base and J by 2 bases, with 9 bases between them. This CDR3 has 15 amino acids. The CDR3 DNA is TGTGCCAGCAGCTTAGCGGGCGATGGCAATCAGCCCCAGCATTTT. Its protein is CASSLAGDGNQPQHF.

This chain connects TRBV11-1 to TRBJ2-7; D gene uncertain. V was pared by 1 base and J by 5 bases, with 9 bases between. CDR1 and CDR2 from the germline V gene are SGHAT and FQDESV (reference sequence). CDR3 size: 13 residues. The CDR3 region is CASSLVFGHEQYF. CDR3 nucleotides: TGTGCCAGCAGCTTAGTATTCGGTCACGAGCAGTACTTC.

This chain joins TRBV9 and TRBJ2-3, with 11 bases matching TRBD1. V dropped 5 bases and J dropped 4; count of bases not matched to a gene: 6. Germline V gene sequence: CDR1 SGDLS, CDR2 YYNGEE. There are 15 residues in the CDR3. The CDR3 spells CASSGDRGMSDTQYF. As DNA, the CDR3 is TGTGCCAGCAGTGGGGACAGGGGGATGTCAGATACGCAGTATTTT.

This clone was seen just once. In nucleotides, the CDR3 is TGCGCCAGCAGCAGCCGGGACAGCTTATCCTACGAGCAGTACTTC. Translation: CASSSRDSLSYEQYF. The genes are TRBV5-1 and TRBJ2-7, with 7 bases lining up with TRBD1. From germline, CDR1 is SGHRS and CDR2 YFSETQ. The CDR3 covers 15 residues. The ends lost 4 bases at V and 1 base at J; junction bases unmatched: 8.

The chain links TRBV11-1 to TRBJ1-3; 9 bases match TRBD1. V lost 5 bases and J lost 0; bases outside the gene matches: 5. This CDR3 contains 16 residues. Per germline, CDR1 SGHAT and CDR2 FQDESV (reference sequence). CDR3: CASSPGQGDSGNTIYF. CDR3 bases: TGTGCCAGCAGCCCGGGACAGGGCGACTCTGGAAACACCATATATTTT.

CDR3 sequence (DNA): TGTGCCACCCGGACGGGACCCTACGAGCAGTACTTC. Translating gives CATRTGPYEQYF. This sequence joins TRBV10-3 and TRBJ2-7; D possibly matches TRBD1 or TRBD2 (5 bases each). The germline V gene has CDR1 ENHRY and CDR2 SYGVKD. This CDR3 has 12 amino acids. The V end lost 10 bases, the J end lost 2 bases, and 12 bases lay between the germline ends.

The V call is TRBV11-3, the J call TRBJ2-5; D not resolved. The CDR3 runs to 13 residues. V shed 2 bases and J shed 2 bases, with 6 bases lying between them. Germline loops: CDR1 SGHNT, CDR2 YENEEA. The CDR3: CASSLKTQETQYF. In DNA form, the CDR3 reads TGTGCCAGCAGCTTAAAAACTCAAGAGACCCAGTACTTC.

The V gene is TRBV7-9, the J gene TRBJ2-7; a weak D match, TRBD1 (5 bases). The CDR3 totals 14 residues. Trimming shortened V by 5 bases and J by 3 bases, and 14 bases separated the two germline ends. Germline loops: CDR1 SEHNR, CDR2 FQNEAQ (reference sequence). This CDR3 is CASSTQGRGYEQYF. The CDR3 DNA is TGTGCCAGCAGCACTCAGGGAAGGGGCTACGAGCAGTACTTC.

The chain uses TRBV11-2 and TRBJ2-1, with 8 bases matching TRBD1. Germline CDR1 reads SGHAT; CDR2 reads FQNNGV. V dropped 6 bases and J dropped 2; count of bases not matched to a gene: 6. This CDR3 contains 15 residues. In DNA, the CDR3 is TGTGCCAGCAGGAGAATACAGGGGGCCTACAATGAGCAGTTCTTC. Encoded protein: CASRRIQGAYNEQFF.

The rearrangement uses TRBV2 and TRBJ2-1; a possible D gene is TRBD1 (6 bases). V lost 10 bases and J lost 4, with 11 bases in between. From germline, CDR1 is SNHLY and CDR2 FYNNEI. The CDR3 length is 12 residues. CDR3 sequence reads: CATATGYNEQFF. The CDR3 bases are TGTGCCACCGCGACAGGTTACAATGAGCAGTTCTTC.